One and the same sample provided the 9 T cell receptor beta chains below, sequenced in a study of CD8 T cells in Susac syndrome. Random hexamers were used to reverse transcribe the RNA input (about 0.45 to 1 ug). TCRdb reprocessed the immunoSEQ multiplex PCR reads via MiXCR and lists one record per CDR3 protein. The data show roughly 76,000 distinct CDR3 sequences, roughly 92% seen once. The specimen was CD8+ T cells from PBMCs. These receptors all stem from a human donor with Susac syndrome.

The J gene is TRBJ2-6, the V gene TRBV6-5, with D perhaps TRBD2 (5 bases). The CDR3 is 15 residues long. CDR1 is MNHEY and CDR2 is SVGAGI in the germline V gene. Trimming pared 2 bases from V and 2 bases from J, leaving 7 bases between. The CDR3 protein is CASSYVRAGANVLTF. In nucleotides, the CDR3 is TGTGCCAGCAGTTACGTGAGGGCTGGGGCCAACGTCCTGACTTTC.

This clonotype was detected a few times. The chain joins TRBV12-3 or TRBV12-4 to TRBJ2-1, with 12 bases that match TRBD2. V was clipped by 5 bases and J by 5 bases; unmatched bases: 1. This CDR3 has 14 residues. CDR3 protein: CASSRTSGNNEQFF. CDR3 DNA: TGTGCCAGCAGTCGGACTAGCGGGAACAATGAGCAGTTCTTC.

The V and J genes are TRBV28 and TRBJ2-7; D remains ambiguous. Trimming removed 4 bases at V and 3 bases at J, with 7 bases between. Germline loops: CDR1 MDHEN, CDR2 SYDVKM. The CDR3 has 12 amino acids. The CDR3 here is CASSSADYEQYF. The CDR3 nucleotides are TGTGCCAGCAGTTCCGCCGACTACGAGCAGTACTTC.

This chain uses TRBV5-5 with TRBJ1-6, with no clear D. This CDR3 is 14 amino acids long. Per the germline V gene, CDR1 is SGHKS and CDR2 is YYEKEE (reference sequence). V was cut by 4 bases and J by 11 bases, with 16 bases left in between. In nucleotides, the CDR3 is TGTGCCAGCAGCCCCGTGCTAGGGAATGCACCCCTCCACTTT. Protein sequence: CASSPVLGNAPLHF.

This chain links TRBV19 with TRBJ1-5; D possibly corresponds to TRBD1 (6 bases). Trimming took 7 bases from V and 6 from J, leaving 13 bases between them. CDR3 length: 13 residues. Germline CDR1 is LNHDA and CDR2 is SQIVND (reference sequence). The CDR3 DNA sequence: TGTGCCAGTACTCGACAGGTTAGTCAGCCCCAGCATTTT. This gives the protein CASTRQVSQPQHF.

This chain connects TRBV24-1 to TRBJ2-3; TRBD2 might be the D (7 bases). Deletions cut 3 bases from V and 0 bases from J, with 18 bases between. The CDR3 contains 18 residues. The germline gives CDR1 KGHDR, CDR2 SFDVKD. The CDR3 is CATSDPSGGPFSTDTQYF. CDR3 coding DNA: TGTGCCACCAGTGATCCGTCGGGGGGCCCGTTTAGCACAGATACGCAGTATTTT.

The DNA of the CDR3 is TGTGCCAGCAGGCAACAGGGGGGCAATCAGCCCCAGCATTTT. Its protein is CASRQQGGNQPQHF. The chain uses TRBV27 and TRBJ1-5; the match to TRBD1 covers 8 bases. CDR1 MNHEY and CDR2 SMNVEV come from the germline V gene (reference sequence). V gave up 6 bases and J gave up 2 bases; unmatched junction bases: 3. This CDR3 region has 14 residues.

The V and J genes are TRBV6-2 or TRBV6-3 and TRBJ2-1; TRBD1 or TRBD2 may be the D gene (5 bases each). The CDR3 runs 16 residues. Trimming removed 2 bases at V and 8 bases at J, with 19 bases between. Germline CDR1 is MNHEY and CDR2 is SVGEGT. The chain's CDR3 is CASSYRPGLALHEQFF. The CDR3 DNA sequence: TGTGCCAGCAGTTACCGTCCGGGGCTAGCCCTCCATGAGCAGTTCTTC.

This clonotype was seen more than once but under ten times. J is TRBJ1-1 and V is TRBV18; a weak D match, TRBD1 (5 bases). The germline gives CDR1 KGHSH, CDR2 LQKENI. The CDR3 is 12 amino acids. V lost 3 bases and J 4 bases, leaving 6 bases between the germline ends. The CDR3 nucleotides are TGTGCCAGCTCACCGGGGGTCACTGAAGCTTTCTTT. Its translation: CASSPGVTEAFF. The complete variable domain, with remaining parts taken from reference TRBV18 and TRBJ1-1, reads NAGVMQNPRHLVRRRGQEARLRCSPMKGHSHVYWYRQLPEEGLKFMVYLQKENIIDESGMPKERFSAEFPKEGPSILRIQQVVRGDSAAYFCASSPGVTEAFFGQGTRLTVV.